The 10 T cell receptor beta chains below were found in one sample sequenced in a study of radiation and T cells in renal cell carcinoma. Time point indicated: blood 4 weeks post-SBRT, at nephrectomy. Treatment in this sample: 15 Gy SBRT to primary tumor, nephrectomy 4 weeks later. Some clones are missing from TCRdb's copy, which holds only in-frame ones; the method was immunoSEQ multiplex PCR. The sample records some 80,000 clones, roughly 83% being singletons. The sequences come from blood, collected from a patient whose treatment included radiotherapy and nephrectomy. The receptors stem from a woman aged 55 to 70 with renal cell carcinoma.

This chain joins TRBV6-5 and TRBJ2-2, with D maybe TRBD2 (5 bases). V lost 0 bases, J lost 1 base, and 9 bases lay in between. The CDR3 is 16 residues long. Germline-derived CDR1 and CDR2 are MNHEY and SVGAGI. CDR3 protein: CASSYSGGLNTGELFF. In nucleotides, the CDR3 is TGTGCCAGCAGTTACTCGGGCGGGTTGAACACCGGGGAGCTGTTTTTT.

The chain combines TRBV6-1 with TRBJ1-4, with TRBD1 identical over 7 bases. The germline V gene has CDR1 MNHNS and CDR2 SASEGT. The CDR3 covers 15 residues. J gave up 3 bases and V 4 bases, and 5 bases lay outside the gene matches. The chain's CDR3 is CASSVDRVANEKLFF. DNA for the CDR3: TGTGCCAGCAGTGTTGACAGGGTAGCTAATGAAAAACTGTTTTTT.

The chain recombines TRBV28 with TRBJ1-1; no definite D call. Per the germline V gene, CDR1 is MDHEN and CDR2 is SYDVKM. V lost 4 bases and J lost 0, with 12 bases in between. This CDR3 is built from 15 residues. The CDR3 DNA reads as TGTGCCAGCAGTTCCCCTGCGGGCTTGAACACTGAAGCTTTCTTT. Its translation: CASSSPAGLNTEAFF.

The chain combines TRBV27 with TRBJ2-1, with unresolved D. The CDR3 consists of 14 residues. Germline loops: CDR1 MNHEY, CDR2 SMNVEV (reference sequence). Trimming shortened V by 7 bases and J by 0 bases, and 10 bases separated the two germline ends. CDR3 loop: CASTSTGSYNEQFF. DNA for the CDR3: TGTGCCAGCACCTCGACTGGCTCCTACAATGAGCAGTTCTTC.

The chain has TRBV30 and TRBJ2-1, with 7 bases aligning to TRBD2. Germline assignment: CDR1 GTSNPN and CDR2 SVGIG (reference sequence). The CDR3 loop spans 11 amino acids. After removal of 5 bases from V and 9 bases from J, the junction contained 4 bases not matched to a gene. The CDR3 protein is CAWSRGSEQFF. The CDR3 coding sequence is TGTGCCTGGTCGCGGGGGAGTGAGCAGTTCTTC.

The V call is TRBV10-3, the J call TRBJ1-5; D unclear. The CDR3 is 13 residues long. Germline lookup yields CDR1 ENHRY and CDR2 SYGVKD. V lost 0 bases and J 6 bases, leaving 6 bases between the germline ends. For the CDR3, the DNA is TGTGCCATCAGTGAGTCGCGGGGTCAGCCCCAGCATTTT. It codes for CAISESRGQPQHF.

This clone was seen a single time. The rearrangement joins TRBV19 to TRBJ1-1, with a possible D match to TRBD1 (5 bases). The CDR3 length is 17 residues. The germline V gene has CDR1 LNHDA and CDR2 SQIVND (reference sequence). The V end lost 3 bases, the J end lost 0 bases, and 17 bases lay between the germline ends. CDR3 sequence: CASSILSPTGLNTEAFF. CDR3 in DNA: TGTGCCAGTAGTATCTTGTCGCCCACAGGACTGAACACTGAAGCTTTCTTT.

This chain connects TRBV28 to TRBJ1-5; no clear D gene. Germline CDR1 is MDHEN and CDR2 is SYDVKM. The CDR3 runs to 10 residues. The V end lost 6 bases, the J end lost 11 bases, and 8 bases lay between the germline ends. The CDR3 DNA sequence: TGTGCCAGCAGAAGGGAGACCCAGCATTTT. This codes for CASRRETQHF.

CDR3 bases: TGTGCCTGGACTAGCGGTAGGAATGAGCAGTTCTTC. This sequence encodes CAWTSGRNEQFF. V gene TRBV30 combines with J gene TRBJ2-1; TRBD2 aligns across 7 bases. The CDR3 loop spans 12 amino acids. The V gene end was trimmed by 4 bases and the J gene end by 7 bases; junction bases not matched to a gene: 4. Looked up from germline, CDR1 is GTSNPN and CDR2 is SVGIG (reference sequence).

The chain carries TRBV21-1 and TRBJ1-5; the tabulated D call, TRBD1, remains unverified against the DNA. TRBV21-1 is assigned pseudogene status. This CDR3 comprises 16 residues. The CDR3 nucleotides read TGTGCCAGCAGCAAAGCTGGGCCAGGGATAAATCAGCCCCAGCATTTT. Protein product: CASSKAGPGINQPQHF.